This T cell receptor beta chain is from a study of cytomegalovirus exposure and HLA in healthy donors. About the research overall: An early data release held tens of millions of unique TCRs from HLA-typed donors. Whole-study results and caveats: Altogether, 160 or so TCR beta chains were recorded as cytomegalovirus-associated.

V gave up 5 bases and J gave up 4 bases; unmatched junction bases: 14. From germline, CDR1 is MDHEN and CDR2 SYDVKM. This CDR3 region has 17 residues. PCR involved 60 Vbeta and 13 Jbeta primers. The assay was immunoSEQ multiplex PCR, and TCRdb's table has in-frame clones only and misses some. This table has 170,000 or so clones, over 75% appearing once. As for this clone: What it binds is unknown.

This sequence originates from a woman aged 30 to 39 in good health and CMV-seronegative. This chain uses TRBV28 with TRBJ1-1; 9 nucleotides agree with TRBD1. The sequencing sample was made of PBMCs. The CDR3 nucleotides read TGTGCCAGCAGTCCTCGACCGATAGACAGGGGGGCCACTGAAGCTTTCTTT. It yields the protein CASSPRPIDRGATEAFF.